One TCR beta chain is described in this entry. Its antigen is still unknown. This record comes from a study of cytomegalovirus exposure and HLA in healthy donors. Study-wide background: In a later analysis, the 120 or so validation repertoires were reported to have used the same platform as the 650 to 800 first-cohort repertoires. Whole-study results and caveats: Testing in vitro showed a few CMV-associated chains specific for CMV antigens.

This CDR3 has 10 residues. Germline V lookup: CDR1 SQVTM, CDR2 ANQGSEA. V lost 4 bases to trimming and J lost 8 bases, with 8 bases between them. Generated by immunoSEQ multiplex PCR, the TCRdb table keeps only in-frame clones and is missing some. The table has fewer than 85,000 clones, about 87% seen once. The sequencing sample was made of PBMCs. The clonotype was recovered from a woman aged 18-29 years in good health and CMV-seropositive. The rearrangement links TRBV29-1 to TRBJ1-1; D gene uncertain. In nucleotides, the CDR3 is TGCAGCGTTGGAGGGTACGAAGCTTTCTTT. Translation gives CSVGGYEAFF.